This T cell receptor beta chain was documented in a study of T cell responses to AZD1222 COVID-19 vaccine. Method: immunoSEQ multiplex PCR; TCRdb's copy keeps in-frame clones and lacks some. The sample holds roughly 130,000 clones, around 90% seen once. This CDR3 contains 15 residues. Germline CDR1 MNHEY, CDR2 SVGAGI. Trimming cost V 6 bases and J 6 bases; bases outside gene matches: 10. The J gene is TRBJ1-4, the V gene TRBV6-5; TRBD1 matches 7 bases. The clonotype was recovered from an adult in good health. Material: peripheral blood, obtained on day 0 of AZD1222 vaccination. This CDR3 is CASRPRGRLYEKLFF. CDR3 DNA sequence: TGTGCCAGCAGACCGAGGGGGCGCCTTTATGAAAAACTGTTTTTT.